The 22 T cell receptor beta chains below all came from one sample that was sequenced in a study of blood T cell repertoires in COVID-19. Produced via immunoSEQ multiplex PCR; TCRdb's table is partial and in-frame only. The top ten hold 6.3% of the sample, which has about 94,000 clones, roughly 84% seen once. The sample comprised peripheral blood. The receptors derive from a man in his fifties or sixties with acute or convalescent COVID-19.

The rearrangement uses TRBV10-3 and TRBJ1-3; 7 bases fit TRBD1. In germline, CDR1 is ENHRY, CDR2 SYGVKD. The CDR3 is 15 amino acids. V lost 4 bases and J lost 5; bases outside the gene matches: 8. The CDR3 sequence is CAISGAGGSRNTIYF. As DNA, the CDR3 is TGTGCCATCAGTGGGGCAGGGGGATCACGAAACACCATATATTTT.

This clone was detected only a few times. Additional DNA sequences in this sample encode the identical CDR3. The V call is TRBV3-1 (or the pseudogene TRBV3-2), the J call TRBJ2-3; a weak D match, TRBD1 (5 bases). V lost 1 base and J lost 4, with 12 bases in between. The CDR3 loop spans 15 amino acids. The V gene's germline CDR1 is LGHDT and CDR2 YNNKEL (reference sequence). CDR3: CASSQGLVGADTQYF. The DNA for the CDR3 is TGTGCCAGCAGCCAAGGGCTAGTAGGGGCAGATACGCAGTATTTT.

The chain recombines TRBV4-1 with TRBJ1-2; TRBD1 is a possible D gene (5 bases). Germline loops: CDR1 MGHRA, CDR2 YSYEKL. This CDR3 contains 15 residues. The V end lost 0 bases, the J end lost 5 bases, and 13 bases lay between the germline ends. The CDR3 loop reads CASSQDLGQAYGYTF. DNA of the CDR3: TGCGCCAGCAGCCAAGATTTGGGGCAGGCATATGGCTACACCTTC.

This chain uses TRBV30 with TRBJ1-1, with 7 bases aligning to TRBD1. CDR3 length equals 13 residues. J gave up 8 bases and V 3 bases, and 9 bases lay outside the gene matches. Per germline, CDR1 GTSNPN and CDR2 SVGIG (reference sequence). The CDR3 nucleotides are TGTGCCTGGAGGGGGGACAGCCGAGGCGAAGCTTTCTTT. It yields the protein CAWRGDSRGEAFF.

The chain joins TRBV19 to TRBJ1-2; 7 nucleotides align to TRBD1. This CDR3 comprises 13 residues. Losses at the gene ends were 6 bases for V and 3 bases for J; bases not matched to a gene: 4. Germline CDR1 LNHDA, CDR2 SQIVND (reference sequence). The CDR3 DNA follows: TGTGCCAGTAGACAGGGGATCTACTATGGCTACACCTTC. It specifies CASRQGIYYGYTF.

The chain joins TRBV18 to TRBJ1-6, with D perhaps TRBD1 (5 bases). Trimming removed 6 bases from V and 7 bases from J, with 7 bases in between. The CDR3 extends over 12 amino acids. Germline V gene sequence: CDR1 KGHSH, CDR2 LQKENI. Written as DNA, the CDR3 is TGTGCCAGCTCCCAGGGAAATTCACCCCTCCACTTT. It yields the protein CASSQGNSPLHF.

This chain links TRBV19 with TRBJ1-2; 9 bases line up with TRBD1. This CDR3 has 14 amino acids. V lost 6 bases to trimming and J lost 3 bases; unmatched junction nucleotides: 5. Germline-derived CDR1 and CDR2 are LNHDA and SQIVND (reference sequence). The CDR3, as DNA: TGTGCCAGTAGGCATCGGACAGGGGACTATGGCTACACCTTC. It yields the protein CASRHRTGDYGYTF.

The V call is TRBV5-1, the J call TRBJ1-5; no clear D gene. V was clipped by 3 bases and J by 1 base, with 11 bases between them. The CDR3 has 15 residues. Germline V CDR1 and CDR2: SGHRS, YFSETQ. The chain's CDR3 is CASSYSPGSNQPQHF. CDR3 in DNA: TGCGCCAGCAGCTATTCGCCGGGGAGCAATCAGCCCCAGCATTTT.

V gene TRBV19 combines with J gene TRBJ1-2, with TRBD1 matching over 9 bases. There are 15 residues in the CDR3. V dropped 5 bases and J dropped 4; count of bases not matched to a gene: 8. Germline CDR1 is LNHDA and CDR2 is SQIVND (reference sequence). CDR3 loop: CASSFSTTGGYGYTF. DNA for the CDR3: TGTGCCAGTAGTTTCTCTACGACAGGGGGCTATGGCTACACCTTC.

CDR3 amino acids: CASSYYAGVSDGYTF. CDR3 nucleotides: TGTGCCAGCAGTTACTACGCAGGGGTGAGCGATGGCTACACCTTC. The chain is built from TRBV6-2 or TRBV6-3 and TRBJ1-2; TRBD1 is a possible D gene (6 bases). Germline-derived CDR1 and CDR2 are MNHEY and SVGEGT. CDR3 length equals 15 residues. The germline V and J ends were trimmed by 1 base and 6 bases, with 15 bases remaining between them.

This rearrangement joins TRBV10-3 to TRBJ1-6, with D tentatively TRBD1 (5 bases). The CDR3 totals 16 residues. V lost 4 bases, J lost 8 bases, and 18 bases lay in between. Germline V gene lookup returns CDR1 ENHRY and CDR2 SYGVKD. The CDR3: CAISAPPGRGDSPLHF. In nucleotides, the CDR3 is TGTGCCATCAGTGCCCCTCCGGGGAGGGGAGATTCACCCCTCCACTTT.

This chain links TRBV2 with TRBJ1-2, with 7 positions matching TRBD1. This CDR3 comprises 15 residues. CDR1 and CDR2 from the germline V gene are SNHLY and FYNNEI. After removal of 5 bases from V and 2 bases from J, the junction contained 8 bases not matched to a gene. CDR3 bases: TGTGCCAGCAGTACCGCTCCGACAGGGAACTATGGCTACACCTTC. Translation: CASSTAPTGNYGYTF.

The J gene is TRBJ2-7, the V gene TRBV9, with TRBD1 matching 9 bases. This CDR3 contains 14 residues. Germline assignment: CDR1 SGDLS and CDR2 YYNGEE. After removal of 3 bases from V and 5 bases from J, the junction contained 6 bases not matched to a gene. For the CDR3, the DNA is TGTGCCAGCAGCGCCGGACAGGGGCGAGACGAGCAGTACTTC. Protein product: CASSAGQGRDEQYF.

This clone was recorded a few times. V usage is TRBV12-3 or TRBV12-4 and J usage is TRBJ1-1; TRBD1 might be the D (6 bases). With 7 bases removed from V and 8 bases from J, the gap between germline ends came to 14 bases. The CDR3 extends over 12 amino acids. The CDR3 nucleotides read TGTGCCAGCACTTGGACAGCCACCGAAGCTTTCTTT. Residues: CASTWTATEAFF.

V gene TRBV2 combines with J gene TRBJ2-1, with a weak D call TRBD2 (6 bases). The CDR3 has 15 amino acids. Trimming cost V 6 bases and J 0 bases, with 12 bases left between them. Germline values: CDR1 SNHLY, CDR2 FYNNEI. CDR3 coding DNA: TGTGCCAGCAGGGCGGGACGGAGCTCCTACAATGAGCAGTTCTTC. The encoded protein is CASRAGRSSYNEQFF.

The chain employs TRBV30 and TRBJ1-4, with 10 nucleotides matching TRBD1. Per the germline V gene, CDR1 is GTSNPN and CDR2 is SVGIG (reference sequence). Losses at the gene ends were 2 bases for V and 6 bases for J; bases not matched to a gene: 6. The CDR3 spans 15 residues. The CDR3 DNA reads as TGTGCCTGGAGTCGTGCCGGGACAGGGGATGAAAAACTGTTTTTT. Protein sequence: CAWSRAGTGDEKLFF.

J is TRBJ1-2 and V is TRBV12-3 or TRBV12-4; TRBD1 is a possible D gene (5 bases). This CDR3 spans 12 amino acids. In DNA form, the CDR3 reads TGTATACTTTACGCAGGGCGCTATGGCTACACCTTC. Amino acid sequence: CILYAGRYGYTF.

The V call is TRBV2, the J call TRBJ2-6; 12 bases agree with TRBD2. There are 20 residues in the CDR3. V shed 3 bases and J 0 bases; nucleotides not matched to a gene: 9. Germline values: CDR1 SNHLY, CDR2 FYNNEI. The CDR3 loop reads CASSEGLAGGYSSGANVLTF. As DNA, the CDR3 is TGTGCCAGCAGTGAGGGGCTAGCGGGGGGGTATAGCTCTGGGGCCAACGTCCTGACTTTC.

This clone has a single count. The rearrangement links TRBV7-3 to TRBJ2-1; 9 bases are shared with TRBD1. This CDR3 region has 15 residues. Looked up from germline, CDR1 is SGHTA and CDR2 is FQGTGA. The trim removed 4 bases at V and 4 bases at J, leaving 5 bases unmatched. The CDR3 region has the DNA TGTGCCAGCAGCTCCGGACAGGGGAGTTACAATGAGCAGTTCTTC. Its translation: CASSSGQGSYNEQFF.

The genes are TRBV7-9 and TRBJ1-6; 7 nucleotides line up with TRBD1. CDR1 SEHNR and CDR2 FQNEAQ come from the germline V gene (reference sequence). CDR3 size: 17 residues. V lost 0 bases to trimming and J lost 0 bases; unmatched junction nucleotides: 2. The CDR3 protein is CASSLAGGVSYNSPLHF. The CDR3 DNA follows: TGTGCCAGCAGCTTAGCAGGGGGCGTCTCCTATAATTCACCCCTCCACTTT. Full variable domain (remainder filled in from reference TRBV7-9 and TRBJ1-6): DTGVSQNPRHKITKRGQNVTFRCDPISEHNRLYWYRQTLGQGPEFLTYFQNEAQLEKSRLLSDRFSAERPKGSFSTLEIQRTEQGDSAMYLCASSLAGGVSYNSPLHFGNGTRLTVT.

This chain links TRBV24-1 with TRBJ2-1; D is unclear. CDR1 and CDR2 (germline): KGHDR, SFDVKD. The CDR3 is 16 residues long. The V gene lost 3 bases and the J gene lost 2 bases, with 13 bases spanning the gap. The CDR3 region is CATSDPETVPYNEQFF. CDR3 coding DNA: TGTGCCACCAGTGATCCTGAGACTGTCCCCTACAATGAGCAGTTCTTC.

In this sample, this clone turned up a few times. The rearrangement links TRBV4-1 to TRBJ2-7; 7 nucleotides line up with TRBD1. V dropped 1 base and J dropped 8; count of bases not matched to a gene: 5. Germline CDR1 is MGHRA and CDR2 is YSYEKL. The CDR3 extends over 13 amino acids. The CDR3 loop reads CASSQADRAKQYF. The CDR3, as DNA: TGCGCCAGCAGCCAAGCCGACAGGGCCAAGCAGTACTTC.